The sequence of this T cell receptor beta chain was determined in a study of cytomegalovirus exposure and HLA in healthy donors. Study-wide results and caveats: Cytomegalovirus status, reportedly, was diagnosed with high specificity and sensitivity by the classifier. Reportedly, fewer N-insertions than the roughly 600-donor mean appeared in an Asian-associated ancestry cluster in a later analysis.

CDR1 and CDR2 (germline): ENHRY, SYGVKD. V shed 4 bases and J shed 0 bases, with 13 bases lying between them. The CDR3 is 15 amino acids. As regards this clone: The antigen is undetermined.

13 Jbeta primers and 60 Vbeta primers were used for the PCR. Produced via immunoSEQ multiplex PCR; TCRdb's table is partial and in-frame only. Its table records about 130,000 clones. The chain employs TRBV10-3 and TRBJ2-7, with a tentative D call TRBD1 (6 bases). The clonotype originates from a woman aged 55-70 years in good health and CMV-seronegative. The material sequenced was PBMCs. This CDR3 is CAISGGTGSSYEQYF. The CDR3 nucleotides read TGTGCCATCAGTGGGGGTACAGGGAGCTCCTACGAGCAGTACTTC.